The 6 T cell receptor beta chains below all came from one sample that was sequenced in a study of T cell repertoires in cytomegalovirus infection. TCRdb redid the calling of the reads with MiXCR, one entry per CDR3 protein. The sample has fewer than 200,000 distinct CDR3 sequences, less than 9.5% seen once; the top ten hold about 4.6%. The sequenced material came from PBMCs. The receptors originated from a human donor in good health (CMV status not recorded). Some clones in this sample may be carry-over from other donors' samples.

This CDR3 is CASSQDSSQTDTQYF. The CDR3 nucleotides read TGCGCCAGCAGCCAAGATTCCTCCCAAACAGATACGCAGTATTTT. The chain links TRBV4-3 to TRBJ2-3; no clear D. Trimming cost V 0 bases and J 3 bases, with 10 bases left between them. The length of the CDR3 is 15 residues. CDR1 LGHNA and CDR2 YSLEER come from the germline V gene.

This clonotype appeared many times. The chain couples TRBV7-8 to TRBJ2-1; 14 bases align to TRBD2. The CDR3 is 16 amino acids. In germline, CDR1 is SGHVS, CDR2 FQNEAQ. V lost 7 bases and J lost 7; bases outside the gene matches: 9. DNA of the CDR3: TGTGCCAGCACCAAGGGGGGGACTAGCGGGAGAAATGAGCAGTTCTTC. Encoded protein: CASTKGGTSGRNEQFF.

The genes are TRBV20-1 and TRBJ2-7, with D perhaps matching TRBD2 (6 bases). Trimming removed 0 bases at V and 5 bases at J, with 11 bases between. CDR3 length equals 13 residues. Looked up from germline, CDR1 is DFQATT and CDR2 is SNEGSKA (reference sequence). DNA of the CDR3: TGCAGTGCTAGAGATGCTAGCGAGAACGAGCAGTACTTC. Its protein product is CSARDASENEQYF.

Only a few counts were recorded for this clonotype. V usage is TRBV19 and J usage is TRBJ2-5; perhaps TRBD1 as D (6 bases). The germline gives CDR1 LNHDA, CDR2 SQIVND (reference sequence). With 5 bases removed from V and 5 bases from J, the gap between germline ends came to 24 bases. The CDR3 runs to 17 residues. Written as DNA, the CDR3 is TGTGCCAGTAGTCGGAATCCAGGGGCAGCCGGCGGGGAGACCCAGTACTTC. It specifies CASSRNPGAAGGETQYF. Variable domain in full (rest from reference TRBV19 and TRBJ2-5): DGGITQSPKYLFRKEGQNVTLSCEQNLNHDAMYWYRQDPGQGLRLIYYSQIVNDFQKGDIAEGYSVSREKKESFPLTVTSAQKNPTAFYLCASSRNPGAAGGETQYFGPGTRLLVL.

In its sample, this clonotype was seen many times. V gene TRBV15 combines with J gene TRBJ1-2, with 9 bases fitting TRBD1. The CDR3 sequence is 13 residues long. The ends lost 5 bases at V and 6 bases at J; junction bases unmatched: 4. Germline values: CDR1 LNHNV, CDR2 YYDKDF (reference sequence). The CDR3 nucleotides read TGTGCCACCAGCGGGGACAGGGCCAATGGCTACACCTTC. Protein sequence: CATSGDRANGYTF.

The rearrangement links TRBV20-1 to TRBJ2-3; no clear D gene. CDR3 size: 15 residues. Trimming took 0 bases from V and 1 from J, leaving 11 bases between them. Germline CDR1 and CDR2: DFQATT and SNEGSKA (reference sequence). The CDR3 loop reads CSARDSSRGTDTQYF. The DNA for the CDR3 is TGCAGTGCTAGAGATTCTAGTCGGGGCACAGATACGCAGTATTTT.